The 4 T cell receptor beta chains below all came from one sample that was sequenced in a study of control samples from healthy donors and cancer patients. Sequencing used immunoSEQ multiplex PCR; TCRdb keeps in-frame clones, though not all of them. The sample has 99,000 or so clones, around 82% seen once. Sequenced: blood. The receptors derive from a woman in her forties or fifties in good health.

J is TRBJ1-2 and V is TRBV5-1; perhaps TRBD1 as D (6 bases). Trimming removed 5 bases at V and 8 bases at J, with 16 bases between. Germline V gives CDR1 SGHRS, CDR2 YFSETQ. The CDR3 covers 13 residues. The CDR3 DNA is TGCGCCAGCAGTTACGCAGGGGAGAGGGGCTACACCTTC. As protein: CASSYAGERGYTF.

The chain combines TRBV5-6 with TRBJ2-6; D ambiguous. V was clipped by 0 bases and J by 0 bases, with 4 bases between them. The germline V gene has CDR1 SGHDT and CDR2 YYEEEE. The CDR3 has 15 residues. CDR3 in amino acids: CASSLEGSGANVLTF. As DNA, the CDR3 is TGTGCCAGCAGCTTGGAGGGCTCTGGGGCCAACGTCCTGACTTTC.

This chain connects TRBV5-1 to TRBJ2-3, with D unresolved. The CDR3 is 15 residues long. Germline values: CDR1 SGHRS, CDR2 YFSETQ. The V and J ends lost 1 base and 6 bases respectively, with 15 bases between them. The CDR3, as DNA: TGCGCCAGCAGCTTGCTTATTAGCAAGGTGGATACGCAGTATTTT. Its protein product is CASSLLISKVDTQYF. Using reference TRBV5-1 and TRBJ2-3 for the parts outside the CDR3, the full variable domain is KAGVTQTPRYLIKTRGQQVTLSCSPISGHRSVSWYQQTPGQGLQFLFEYFSETQRNKGNFPGRFSGRQFSNSRSEMNVSTLELGDSALYLCASSLLISKVDTQYFGPGTRLTVL.

This clone was seen a few times. CDR3 DNA: TGTGCCAGTAGGGCGGGATCCGCTGAAGAGACCCAGTACTTC. It is translated as CASRAGSAEETQYF. This chain connects TRBV19 to TRBJ2-5; D might be TRBD2 (6 bases). The V end lost 6 bases, the J end lost 3 bases, and 14 bases lay between the germline ends. The length of the CDR3 is 14 residues. CDR1 and CDR2 from the germline V gene are LNHDA and SQIVND (reference sequence).